This TCR beta chain was found in a study of blood T cell repertoires in COVID-19. Data came from immunoSEQ multiplex PCR; TCRdb stores just in-frame clones and leaves some out. The sample carries around 70,000 clones, around 70% recorded once. This clone was seen a handful of times. Trimming removed 1 base from V and 3 bases from J, with 12 bases in between. CDR1 MGHDK and CDR2 SYGVNS come from the germline V gene. The CDR3 runs 15 residues. What was sequenced was peripheral blood. The sequence came from a man in his 70s with acute or convalescent COVID-19. The gene calls are TRBV25-1 and TRBJ1-1, with unresolved D. The CDR3 nucleotides read TGTGCCAGCAGTGAATCCGCAAGTAGCTACACTGAAGCTTTCTTT. As protein: CASSESASSYTEAFF.